The source of this T cell receptor (beta chain) is a study of blood T cell repertoires in COVID-19. Study as a whole: Samples of COVID-19 (acute and convalescent) were obtained from the United States, Italy and Spain. PBMCs, B-cell-depleted T cells, or T cells provided the cDNA or gDNA that made up the material.

Germline V gene data show CDR1 as MNHEY and CDR2 as SVGEGT. The CDR3 consists of 15 residues. V trimming: 6 bases; J trimming: 0 bases; junction bases outside the gene matches: 4. How the authors handled the data: Counts of nucleated cells, estimated from reference gene primer amplification, were obtained. Sequencing used immunoSEQ multiplex PCR; TCRdb keeps in-frame clones, though not all of them. The DNA was the basis for D and trimming; V, J and clone size are from that table. The sample records some 400,000 clones, 90% being singletons. This chain connects TRBV6-2 or TRBV6-3 to TRBJ2-3; TRBD2 aligns across 9 bases. Sequenced input: peripheral blood. The receptor was isolated from a young man with active or convalescent COVID-19. CDR3 amino acids: CASSLLAGSTDTQYF. CDR3 nucleotides: TGTGCCAGCAGCCTACTAGCGGGTAGCACAGATACGCAGTATTTT.